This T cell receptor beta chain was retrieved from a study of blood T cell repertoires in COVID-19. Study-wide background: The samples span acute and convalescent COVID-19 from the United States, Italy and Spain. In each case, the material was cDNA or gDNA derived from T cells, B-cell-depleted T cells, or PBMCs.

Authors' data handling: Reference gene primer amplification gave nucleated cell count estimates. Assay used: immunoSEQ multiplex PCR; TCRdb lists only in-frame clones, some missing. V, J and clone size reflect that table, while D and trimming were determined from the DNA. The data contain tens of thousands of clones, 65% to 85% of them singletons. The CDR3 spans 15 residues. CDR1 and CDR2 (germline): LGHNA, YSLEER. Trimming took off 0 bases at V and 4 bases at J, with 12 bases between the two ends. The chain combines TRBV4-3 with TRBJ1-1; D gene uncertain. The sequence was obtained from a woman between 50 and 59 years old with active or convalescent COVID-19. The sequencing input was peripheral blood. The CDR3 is CASSQEAISGTEAFF. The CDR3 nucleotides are TGCGCCAGCAGCCAAGAGGCCATAAGTGGCACTGAAGCTTTCTTT.